Listed here are 22 T cell receptor beta chains from one sample, sequenced in a study of shared clonotypes between healthy human individuals. Only in-frame clones appear in the TCRdb table, and some are missing; sequencing was by immunoSEQ multiplex PCR. The repertoire consists of approximately 1.5 million clones, with less than 99% occurring once and the leading ten covering roughly 0.36%. Input material: naive CD4+ T cells sorted from blood. The subset was: CD45RA+ positively selected. These receptors originate from a man aged 30 to 39 in good health.

The chain carries TRBV5-1 and TRBJ2-7; the match to TRBD1 covers 7 bases. The V segment lost 1 base and the J segment 1 base; nucleotides outside the gene matches: 11. CDR1 and CDR2 from the germline V gene are SGHRS and YFSETQ. CDR3 length: 17 amino acids. The CDR3 DNA reads TGCGCCAGCAGCTTGAGACCAAGACAGGGCCAATCCTACGAGCAGTACTTC. This codes for CASSLRPRQGQSYEQYF.

The gene calls are TRBV6-6 and TRBJ2-7, with D hard to call. Per the germline V gene, CDR1 is MNHNY and CDR2 is SVGAGI (reference sequence). The CDR3 sequence is 14 residues long. V shed 5 bases and J shed 7 bases, with 18 bases lying between them. The CDR3 DNA is TGTGCCAGCAGTGCACCAGGACGTTTAAGGGAGCAGTACTTC. It encodes CASSAPGRLREQYF.

V and J are TRBV9 and TRBJ2-2, with D tentatively TRBD2 (5 bases). The V gene's germline CDR1 is SGDLS and CDR2 YYNGEE. This CDR3 is 14 amino acids long. The V and J ends lost 0 bases and 6 bases respectively, with 9 bases between them. The CDR3 DNA is TGTGCCAGCAGCGTAGTTGTGGAGGCCGGGGAGCTGTTTTTT. Protein: CASSVVVEAGELFF.

This rearrangement joins TRBV19 to TRBJ2-5; 8 bases fit TRBD1. Germline CDR1 is LNHDA and CDR2 is SQIVND (reference sequence). This CDR3 region has 13 residues. Trimming cost V 7 bases and J 7 bases; bases outside gene matches: 8. In DNA, the CDR3 is TGTGCCAGTATGCACAGGGGGGTTGGGACCCAGTACTTC. This encodes CASMHRGVGTQYF.

The rearrangement links TRBV2 to TRBJ2-6; D might be TRBD1 (5 bases). The V gene's germline CDR1 is SNHLY and CDR2 FYNNEI. CDR3 length: 16 amino acids. Trimming cost V 7 bases and J 0 bases, with 13 bases left between them. CDR3 sequence reads: CASNQGSSSGANVLTF. DNA for the CDR3: TGTGCCAGCAACCAGGGTTCTAGCTCTGGGGCCAACGTCCTGACTTTC.

This chain links TRBV29-1 with TRBJ2-1, with 8 bases matching TRBD2. V was clipped by 6 bases and J by 5 bases; unmatched bases: 6. Germline CDR1 reads SQVTM; CDR2 reads ANQGSEA. This CDR3 region has 13 residues. CDR3 residues: CSVIGTRNNEQFF. The CDR3 coding sequence is TGCAGCGTGATAGGGACTAGGAACAATGAGCAGTTCTTC.

This rearrangement joins TRBV5-1 to TRBJ2-3, with 7 bases fitting TRBD1. After removal of 4 bases from V and 4 bases from J, the junction contained 6 bases not matched to a gene. This CDR3 comprises 14 residues. In germline, CDR1 is SGHRS, CDR2 YFSETQ. DNA of the CDR3: TGCGCCAGCAGCGTGACAGGGCTGGCAGATACGCAGTATTTT. It yields the protein CASSVTGLADTQYF. The variable domain in full, completed from reference TRBV5-1 and TRBJ2-3, reads KAGVTQTPRYLIKTRGQQVTLSCSPISGHRSVSWYQQTPGQGLQFLFEYFSETQRNKGNFPGRFSGRQFSNSRSEMNVSTLELGDSALYLCASSVTGLADTQYFGPGTRLTVL.

The chain is built from TRBV18 and TRBJ1-1; maybe TRBD1 (6 bases). Germline lookup yields CDR1 KGHSH and CDR2 LQKENI. Between the trimmed V and J ends, which lost 6 bases and 2 bases, there was a span of 19 bases. The CDR3 is 16 residues long. The CDR3 DNA is TGTGCCAGCTCTCCTCTTACAGGGTCCAGTAACACTGAAGCTTTCTTT. Protein: CASSPLTGSSNTEAFF.

The chain is built from TRBV5-6 and TRBJ1-5; the D gene is possibly TRBD1 (5 bases). The CDR3 consists of 14 residues. Germline CDR1 SGHDT, CDR2 YYEEEE. V lost 4 bases and J 5 bases, leaving 13 bases between the germline ends. The CDR3 DNA sequence: TGTGCCAGCAGCGTGCAGGGCCGTGATCAGCCCCAGCATTTT. Its translation: CASSVQGRDQPQHF. Variable domain in full (rest from reference TRBV5-6 and TRBJ1-5): DAGVTQSPTHLIKTRGQQVTLRCSPKSGHDTVSWYQQALGQGPQFIFQYYEEEERQRGNFPDRFSGHQFPNYSSELNVNALLLGDSALYLCASSVQGRDQPQHFGDGTRLSIL.

The CDR3 sequence: CASSQGPLRGGGYTF. DNA for the CDR3: TGTGCCAGCAGCCAAGGCCCGCTTCGAGGGGGTGGCTACACCTTC. The chain links TRBV27 to TRBJ1-2, with a weak D call TRBD1 (6 bases). Germline lookup yields CDR1 MNHEY and CDR2 SMNVEV (reference sequence). CDR3 length equals 15 residues. The V end was cut by 6 bases, the J end by 7 bases, with 21 bases between.

The rearrangement links TRBV4-2 to TRBJ2-7; 13 nucleotides match TRBD2. The CDR3 loop spans 19 amino acids. Germline V gene data show CDR1 as LGHNA and CDR2 as YNFKEQ. V was pared by 2 bases and J by 2 bases, with 12 bases of the junction left unmatched. As DNA, the CDR3 is TGTGCCAGCAGCCAATGGGGAAACAGGGGACTAGCGGGAACCTACGAGCAGTACTTC. This sequence encodes CASSQWGNRGLAGTYEQYF.

The chain has TRBV5-1 and TRBJ2-7, with D perhaps matching TRBD2 (6 bases). CDR1 is SGHRS and CDR2 is YFSETQ in the germline V gene. This CDR3 is built from 16 residues. V was trimmed by 3 bases and J by 5 bases, leaving 21 bases between them. The CDR3 region is CASSWKGRGTSHEQYF. DNA for the CDR3: TGCGCCAGCAGCTGGAAGGGTCGGGGGACTTCCCACGAGCAGTACTTC.

CDR3 nucleotide sequence: TGTGCCAGTGGTAAGACAGGCGAAACTAACTATGGCTACACCTTC. Translated, it gives CASGKTGETNYGYTF. V and J are TRBV10-3 and TRBJ1-2, with D possibly matching TRBD1 (6 bases). The CDR3 loop spans 15 amino acids. Germline values: CDR1 ENHRY, CDR2 SYGVKD. Trimming cost V 10 bases and J 0 bases, with 18 bases left between them.

This clone was observed a handful of times. The chain employs TRBV5-1 and TRBJ2-7, with unresolved D. V gave up 4 bases and J gave up 2 bases, with 4 bases separating them. CDR3 length equals 11 residues. Germline V gene lookup returns CDR1 SGHRS and CDR2 YFSETQ. CDR3 sequence: CASSGTYEQYF. The CDR3 DNA follows: TGCGCCAGCAGCGGAACCTACGAGCAGTACTTC.

V gene TRBV7-8 combines with J gene TRBJ2-1, with TRBD2 identical over 8 bases. The CDR3 is made up of 17 amino acids. J gave up 5 bases and V 0 bases, and 9 bases lay outside the gene matches. Germline V gene lookup returns CDR1 SGHVS and CDR2 FQNEAQ. As DNA, the CDR3 is TGTGCCAGCAGCTTAGCGCTGGCGGGAGGCCTGAACAATGAGCAGTTCTTC. As protein: CASSLALAGGLNNEQFF.

The chain employs TRBV27 and TRBJ2-7; D tentatively fits TRBD1 or TRBD2 (6 bases each). The germline V and J ends were trimmed by 0 bases and 2 bases, with 17 bases remaining between them. The germline V gene encodes CDR1 MNHEY and CDR2 SMNVEV (reference sequence). This CDR3 has 17 residues. The CDR3 DNA sequence: TGTGCCAGCAGTTTATCTATGGGGGGCAGGGGACCCTACGAGCAGTACTTC. It codes for CASSLSMGGRGPYEQYF.

The chain carries TRBV5-6 and TRBJ2-1, with 7 bases that match TRBD1. The CDR3 is 18 amino acids. Germline V gene data show CDR1 as SGHDT and CDR2 as YYEEEE. The ends lost 1 base at V and 9 bases at J; junction bases unmatched: 19. The CDR3 DNA is TGTGCCAGCAGCTTGTACCGACAGGGTTCTAGTTGGCCTGGTGAGCAGTTCTTC. This translates into CASSLYRQGSSWPGEQFF.

J is TRBJ2-2 and V is TRBV28; a weak D match, TRBD1 (6 bases). Germline V gene data show CDR1 as MDHEN and CDR2 as SYDVKM. The V gene lost 7 bases and the J gene lost 5 bases, with 14 bases spanning the gap. The CDR3 is 14 residues long. The CDR3 nucleotides are TGTGCCAGCATTGAACAGGGTTGGACCGGGGAGCTGTTTTTT. Its translation: CASIEQGWTGELFF.

V and J are TRBV9 and TRBJ2-5; D gene unclear. V was pared by 0 bases and J by 5 bases, with 8 bases between. Germline V lookup: CDR1 SGDLS, CDR2 YYNGEE. CDR3 size: 13 residues. The CDR3 DNA reads TGTGCCAGCAGCGTAGATATGGATGAGACCCAGTACTTC. Translated: CASSVDMDETQYF.

V and J are TRBV30 and TRBJ1-1; maybe TRBD1 (5 bases). The CDR3 has 13 residues. V lost 3 bases and J lost 2, with 10 bases in between. Germline V gene lookup returns CDR1 GTSNPN and CDR2 SVGIG (reference sequence). CDR3 nucleotide sequence: TGTGCCTGGAGACAGGCTCTTAACACTGAAGCTTTCTTT. As protein: CAWRQALNTEAFF.

The V call is TRBV7-7, the J call TRBJ2-1, with 12 bases aligning to TRBD2. The CDR3 has 17 amino acids. Trimming removed 8 bases from V and 7 bases from J; junction bases left unmatched: 15. Germline assignment: CDR1 SSHAT and CDR2 FNYEAQ (reference sequence). The CDR3 DNA reads as TGTGCCAGCGGTGCCGGGACTAGCGGGCGCCCAGGAAATGAGCAGTTCTTC. Its protein is CASGAGTSGRPGNEQFF. The full variable domain, in which reference TRBV7-7 and TRBJ2-1 provide the parts outside the CDR3, is GAGVSQSPRYKVTKRGQDVTLRCDPISSHATLYWYQQALGQGPEFLTYFNYEAQPDKSGLPSDRFSAERPEGSISTLTIQRTEQRDSAMYRCASGAGTSGRPGNEQFFGPGTRLTVL.

This chain links TRBV28 with TRBJ2-5, with D perhaps being TRBD1 or TRBD2 (5 bases each). Germline CDR1 MDHEN, CDR2 SYDVKM. The CDR3 runs to 15 residues. V lost 6 bases and J 0 bases, leaving 14 bases between the germline ends. Here the CDR3 reads CASSLGRRYQETQYF. The CDR3 DNA reads as TGTGCCAGCAGCCTGGGACGCAGGTACCAAGAGACCCAGTACTTC.